The 22 T cell receptor beta chains presented below share a single source sample, sequenced in a study of blood T cell repertoires in COVID-19. Some clones are missing from TCRdb's copy, which holds only in-frame ones; the method was immunoSEQ multiplex PCR. This repertoire shows more than 60,000 clones, roughly 89% found once; its top ten account for 4% to 5%. Sequenced material: peripheral blood. The source is a woman aged 45-65 years with active COVID-19.

V is TRBV4-2 and J is TRBJ2-5; maybe TRBD1 (6 bases). The CDR3 extends over 16 amino acids. V lost 1 base to trimming and J lost 5 bases, with 17 bases between them. Germline CDR1 and CDR2: LGHNA and YNFKEQ. The CDR3 coding sequence is TGTGCCAGCAGCCAAGTCGCCACAGGGTCTGGGGAGACCCAGTACTTC. This encodes CASSQVATGSGETQYF.

This chain connects TRBV28 to TRBJ1-1; TRBD1 is a possible D gene (6 bases). The ends were cut back, 6 bases at V and 2 bases at J, with 13 bases in the middle. The CDR3 has 14 residues. Germline assignment: CDR1 MDHEN and CDR2 SYDVKM. The DNA for the CDR3 is TGTGCCAGCAGCGAAAACAGGGTCAACACTGAAGCTTTCTTT. Amino acids: CASSENRVNTEAFF.

The chain links TRBV30 to TRBJ2-7; 10 bases are a match to TRBD2. The CDR3 runs 15 residues. Germline CDR1 GTSNPN, CDR2 SVGIG (reference sequence). The J segment lost 6 bases and the V segment lost 3 bases, leaving 11 bases of the junction unmatched. Here the CDR3 reads CAWRDSGRLSSEQYF. The DNA of the CDR3 is TGTGCCTGGAGGGATAGCGGGAGGCTTTCGTCCGAGCAGTACTTC.

The rearrangement links TRBV7-9 to TRBJ2-1; D is possibly TRBD1 (6 bases). V lost 5 bases, J lost 7 bases, and 12 bases lay in between. Germline loops: CDR1 SEHNR, CDR2 FQNEAQ (reference sequence). This CDR3 has 13 amino acids. This CDR3 reads CASSRTQGNEQFF. For the CDR3, the DNA is TGTGCCAGCAGCCGAACACAGGGTAATGAGCAGTTCTTC.

The genes are TRBV19 and TRBJ1-2; possibly TRBD1 for D (6 bases). The CDR3 sequence is 14 residues long. The V gene's germline CDR1 is LNHDA and CDR2 SQIVND (reference sequence). V lost 5 bases and J 7 bases, leaving 17 bases between the germline ends. CDR3 protein: CASSQRTAYSGYTF. Here the CDR3 DNA reads TGTGCCAGTAGTCAACGGACAGCTTACTCTGGCTACACCTTC.

The chain joins TRBV5-1 to TRBJ1-2; the D gene is possibly TRBD1 (6 bases). The germline CDR1 and CDR2 sequences are SGHRS and YFSETQ. The CDR3 runs 14 residues. Trimming stripped 6 bases from V and 7 bases from J, with 19 bases between. The CDR3 bases are TGCGCCAGCAAATCCGGTACAGGGACGTTTGGCTACACCTTC. This translates into CASKSGTGTFGYTF.

The count of this clone is one. This chain uses TRBV3-1 (or the pseudogene TRBV3-2) with TRBJ2-7, with a possible D match to TRBD1 (6 bases). Germline values: CDR1 LGHDT, CDR2 YNNKEL (reference sequence). The CDR3 contains 14 residues. The V gene lost 6 bases and the J gene lost 5 bases, with 17 bases spanning the gap. CDR3 nucleotide sequence: TGTGCCAGCAGTCAATGGAACAGGGAAAACGAGCAGTACTTC. This translates into CASSQWNRENEQYF.

This clone was seen only once. This chain uses TRBV5-1 with TRBJ1-2; no firm D call. CDR3 length equals 13 residues. The V gene lost 0 bases and the J gene lost 3 bases, with 6 bases spanning the gap. Germline CDR1 reads SGHRS; CDR2 reads YFSETQ. The CDR3 region is CASSLGADYGYTF. Written as DNA, the CDR3 is TGCGCCAGCAGCTTGGGGGCCGACTATGGCTACACCTTC.

The rearrangement joins TRBV6-6 to TRBJ2-7; D might be TRBD2 (6 bases). The V gene's germline CDR1 is MNHNY and CDR2 SVGAGI (reference sequence). The CDR3 extends over 12 amino acids. Trimming took off 0 bases at V and 6 bases at J, with 6 bases between the two ends. CDR3 region: CASSYSGGEQYF. In DNA form, the CDR3 reads TGTGCCAGCAGTTACTCCGGGGGCGAGCAGTACTTC.

This sequence joins TRBV3-1 (or the pseudogene TRBV3-2) and TRBJ2-5; D gene unclear. V lost 0 bases and J lost 3, with 8 bases in between. CDR3 size: 14 residues. The germline CDR1 and CDR2 sequences are LGHDT and YNNKEL (reference sequence). Here the CDR3 reads CASSQEAHKETQYF. In DNA form, the CDR3 reads TGTGCCAGCAGCCAAGAGGCACATAAAGAGACCCAGTACTTC.

This rearrangement joins TRBV7-2 to TRBJ2-1; the match to TRBD2 covers 13 bases. CDR1 SGHTA and CDR2 FQGNSA come from the germline V gene. The CDR3 has 16 amino acids. V shed 4 bases, J shed 6 bases, and the junction held 6 bases outside the gene matches. The CDR3 sequence: CASSSPLAGGINEQFF. For the CDR3, the DNA is TGTGCCAGCAGCTCACCACTAGCGGGAGGGATCAATGAGCAGTTCTTC.

The V call is TRBV7-3, the J call TRBJ1-2; 9 bases fit TRBD1. CDR3 length equals 13 residues. Germline CDR1 SGHTA, CDR2 FQGTGA. The V segment lost 5 bases and the J segment 8 bases; nucleotides outside the gene matches: 6. This CDR3 reads CASSPGTGSGYTF. In nucleotides, the CDR3 is TGTGCCAGCAGCCCCGGGACAGGGAGCGGCTACACCTTC.

This clone has just one count. The rearrangement links TRBV19 to TRBJ1-2; 9 bases map to TRBD1. The germline gives CDR1 LNHDA, CDR2 SQIVND (reference sequence). The CDR3 extends over 12 amino acids. Trimming cost V 8 bases and J 8 bases; bases outside gene matches: 6. This CDR3 is CASRTGGQGYTF. DNA of the CDR3: TGTGCCAGTCGAACAGGGGGCCAAGGCTACACCTTC.

The J gene is TRBJ1-5, the V gene TRBV7-2; 7 nucleotides align to TRBD1. Germline V gene data show CDR1 as SGHTA and CDR2 as FQGNSA. The CDR3 loop spans 14 amino acids. The V gene end was trimmed by 5 bases and the J gene end by 3 bases; junction bases not matched to a gene: 4. The CDR3 spells CASSMGQSNQPQHF. In DNA form, the CDR3 reads TGTGCCAGCAGCATGGGACAGTCCAATCAGCCCCAGCATTTT.

The CDR3 DNA is TGTGCCAGCAGTTTAAACGGGGATGGAAACACCATATATTTT. It specifies CASSLNGDGNTIYF. V gene TRBV27 combines with J gene TRBJ1-3; D remains ambiguous. V lost 2 bases to trimming and J lost 3 bases, with 8 bases between them. From germline, CDR1 is MNHEY and CDR2 SMNVEV (reference sequence). The CDR3 is 14 residues long.

The chain has TRBV5-1 and TRBJ2-1; the match to TRBD2 covers 11 bases. The CDR3 sequence is 18 residues long. The germline CDR1 and CDR2 sequences are SGHRS and YFSETQ. V shed 0 bases, J shed 6 bases, and the junction held 11 bases outside the gene matches. The CDR3 sequence: CASSLAVLASGRSNEQFF. CDR3 DNA: TGCGCCAGCAGCTTGGCGGTGTTAGCTAGCGGGAGGAGCAATGAGCAGTTCTTC.

The chain carries TRBV29-1 and TRBJ2-5; tentative D call: TRBD1 (6 bases). The CDR3 spans 13 residues. V was clipped by 4 bases and J by 2 bases, with 11 bases between them. Germline V gives CDR1 SQVTM, CDR2 ANQGSEA. The CDR3 loop is CSVGGTSQETQYF. CDR3 DNA sequence: TGCAGCGTTGGGGGGACATCGCAAGAGACCCAGTACTTC.

The chain links TRBV6-4 to TRBJ2-3; 10 nucleotides agree with TRBD2. J was trimmed by 3 bases and V by 5 bases; bases with no gene match: 8. Germline CDR1 and CDR2: MRHNA and SNTAGT. The CDR3 is 16 amino acids. CDR3 nucleotides: TGTGCCAGCAGTCCTCTAGCGGGAGAAGGGACAGATACGCAGTATTTT. It translates to CASSPLAGEGTDTQYF.

Remarks on this clone: The sample has other DNA sequences that encode this CDR3 too. The genes are TRBV6-5 and TRBJ2-7; unclear D gene. CDR3 length: 11 amino acids. Germline lookup yields CDR1 MNHEY and CDR2 SVGAGI. V lost 6 bases and J lost 2, with 5 bases in between. The CDR3 protein is CASRAPYEQYF. Here the CDR3 DNA reads TGTGCCAGCAGGGCACCCTACGAGCAGTACTTC.

This rearrangement joins TRBV7-3 to TRBJ2-3; TRBD2 aligns across 11 bases. The CDR3 length is 16 residues. Trimming removed 5 bases from V and 4 bases from J; junction bases left unmatched: 8. Germline assignment: CDR1 SGHTA and CDR2 FQGTGA. CDR3 loop: CASSPISGRVSDTQYF. In DNA form, the CDR3 reads TGTGCCAGCAGCCCTATTAGCGGGAGGGTTTCAGATACGCAGTATTTT.

The genes are TRBV9 and TRBJ2-1, with 9 bases matching TRBD2. Trimming removed 4 bases from V and 1 base from J; junction bases left unmatched: 3. Per the germline V gene, CDR1 is SGDLS and CDR2 is YYNGEE. This CDR3 has 15 residues. The CDR3 region is CASSQTSGSYNEQFF. The CDR3 bases are TGTGCCAGCAGCCAAACTAGCGGGTCCTACAATGAGCAGTTCTTC. Full variable domain (outside the CDR3, taken from reference TRBV9 and TRBJ2-1): DSGVTQTPKHLITATGQRVTLRCSPRSGDLSVYWYQQSLDQGLQFLIQYYNGEERAKGNILERFSAQQFPDLHSELNLSSLELGDSALYFCASSQTSGSYNEQFFGPGTRLTVL.

This clone was counted between two and nine times. J is TRBJ2-7 and V is TRBV20-1, with TRBD2 matching over 9 bases. The germline V gene has CDR1 DFQATT and CDR2 SNEGSKA (reference sequence). The ends lost 3 bases at V and 9 bases at J; junction bases unmatched: 15. CDR3 size: 15 residues. The CDR3 DNA is TGCAGTGCTAGTCCTAGCGGGAATTCCTATACGTGGCAGTACTTC. This sequence encodes CSASPSGNSYTWQYF.